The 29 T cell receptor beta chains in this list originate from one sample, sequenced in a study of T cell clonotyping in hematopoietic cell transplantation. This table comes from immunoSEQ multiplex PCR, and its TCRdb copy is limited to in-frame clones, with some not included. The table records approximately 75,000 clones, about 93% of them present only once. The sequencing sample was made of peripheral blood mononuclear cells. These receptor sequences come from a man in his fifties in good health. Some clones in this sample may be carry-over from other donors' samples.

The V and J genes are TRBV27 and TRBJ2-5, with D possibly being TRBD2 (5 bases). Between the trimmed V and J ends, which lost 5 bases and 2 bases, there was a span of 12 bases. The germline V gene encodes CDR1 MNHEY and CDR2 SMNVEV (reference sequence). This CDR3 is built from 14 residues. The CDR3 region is CASSDWTGQETQYF. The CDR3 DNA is TGTGCCAGCAGTGATTGGACGGGACAAGAGACCCAGTACTTC.

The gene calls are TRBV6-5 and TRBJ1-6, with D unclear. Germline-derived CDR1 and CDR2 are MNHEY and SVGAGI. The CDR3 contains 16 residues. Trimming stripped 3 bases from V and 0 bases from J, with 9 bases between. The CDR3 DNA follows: TGTGCCAGCAGTTATAGGGTGAGCTCCTATAATTCACCCCTCCACTTT. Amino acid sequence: CASSYRVSSYNSPLHF.

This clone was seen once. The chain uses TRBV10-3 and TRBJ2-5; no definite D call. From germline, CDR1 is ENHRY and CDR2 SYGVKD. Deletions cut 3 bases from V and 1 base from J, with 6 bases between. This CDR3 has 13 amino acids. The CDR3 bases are TGTGCCATCAGTGAACACAGCCAAGAGACCCAGTACTTC. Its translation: CAISEHSQETQYF.

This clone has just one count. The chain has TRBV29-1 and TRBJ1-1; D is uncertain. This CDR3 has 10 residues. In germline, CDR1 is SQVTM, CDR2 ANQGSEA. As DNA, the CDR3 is TGCAGTGCTACTAACACTGAAGCTTTCTTT. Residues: CSATNTEAFF.

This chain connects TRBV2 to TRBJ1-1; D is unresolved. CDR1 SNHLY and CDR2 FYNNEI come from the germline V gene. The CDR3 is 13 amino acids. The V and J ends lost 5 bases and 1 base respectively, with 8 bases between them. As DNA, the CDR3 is TGTGCCAGCAGTCACGACTGGAACACTGAAGCTTTCTTT. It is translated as CASSHDWNTEAFF.

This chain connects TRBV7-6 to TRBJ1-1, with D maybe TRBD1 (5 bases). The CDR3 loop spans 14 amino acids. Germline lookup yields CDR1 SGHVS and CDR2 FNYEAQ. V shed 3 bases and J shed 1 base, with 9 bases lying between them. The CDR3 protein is CASSLQGPNTEAFF. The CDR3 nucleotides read TGTGCCAGCAGCTTGCAGGGACCGAACACTGAAGCTTTCTTT.

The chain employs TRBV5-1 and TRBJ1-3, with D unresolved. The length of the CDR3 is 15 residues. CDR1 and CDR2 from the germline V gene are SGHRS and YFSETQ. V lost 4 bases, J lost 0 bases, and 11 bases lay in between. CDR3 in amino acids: CASSPGTDSGNTIYF. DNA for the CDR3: TGCGCCAGCAGCCCGGGTACAGACTCTGGAAACACCATATATTTT.

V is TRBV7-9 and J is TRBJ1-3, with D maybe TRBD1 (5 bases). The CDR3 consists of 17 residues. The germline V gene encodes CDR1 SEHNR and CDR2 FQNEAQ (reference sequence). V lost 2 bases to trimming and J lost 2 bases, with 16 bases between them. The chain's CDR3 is CASSLPRDYSPGNTIYF. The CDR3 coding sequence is TGTGCCAGCAGCTTACCCCGGGACTATAGTCCTGGAAACACCATATATTTT.

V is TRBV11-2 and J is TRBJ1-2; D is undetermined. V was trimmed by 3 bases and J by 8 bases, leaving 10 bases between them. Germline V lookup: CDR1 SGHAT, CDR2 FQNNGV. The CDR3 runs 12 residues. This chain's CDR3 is CASSFNRVGYTF. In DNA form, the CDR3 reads TGTGCCAGCAGCTTTAATAGGGTAGGCTACACCTTC.

The DNA of the CDR3 is TGTGCCAGCAGCACGCCGGGACAGGCGAACACCGGGGAGCTGTTTTTT. Translated, it gives CASSTPGQANTGELFF. The chain is built from TRBV7-2 and TRBJ2-2; TRBD1 matches at 8 bases. The CDR3 contains 16 residues. Germline CDR1 and CDR2: SGHTA and FQGNSA. The trim removed 5 bases at V and 0 bases at J, leaving 5 bases unmatched.

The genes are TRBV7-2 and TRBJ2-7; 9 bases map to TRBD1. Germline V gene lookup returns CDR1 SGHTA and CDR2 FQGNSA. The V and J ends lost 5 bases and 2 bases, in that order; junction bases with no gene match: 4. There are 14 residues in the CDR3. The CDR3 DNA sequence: TGTGCCAGCAGCAAGGACAGGGGAACCTACGAGCAGTACTTC. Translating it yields CASSKDRGTYEQYF.

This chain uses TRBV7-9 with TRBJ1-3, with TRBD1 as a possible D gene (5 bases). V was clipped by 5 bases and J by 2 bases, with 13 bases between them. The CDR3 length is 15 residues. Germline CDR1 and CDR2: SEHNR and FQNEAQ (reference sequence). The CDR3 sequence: CASSPQGAAGNTIYF. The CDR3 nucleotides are TGTGCCAGCAGCCCACAAGGGGCGGCTGGAAACACCATATATTTT.

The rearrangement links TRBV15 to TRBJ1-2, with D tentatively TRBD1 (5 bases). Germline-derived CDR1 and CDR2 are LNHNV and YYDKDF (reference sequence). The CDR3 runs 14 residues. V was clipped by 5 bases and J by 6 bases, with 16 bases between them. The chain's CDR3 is CATSPLQGNDGYTF. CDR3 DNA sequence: TGTGCCACCAGCCCACTTCAGGGAAACGATGGCTACACCTTC.

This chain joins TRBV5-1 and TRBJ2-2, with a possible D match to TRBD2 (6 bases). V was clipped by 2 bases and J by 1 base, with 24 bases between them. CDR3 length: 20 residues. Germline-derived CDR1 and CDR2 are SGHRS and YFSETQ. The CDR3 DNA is TGCGCCAGCAGCTTCCAGTCCCCCGGTATTGGCGGGGTGAACACCGGGGAGCTGTTTTTT. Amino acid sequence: CASSFQSPGIGGVNTGELFF.

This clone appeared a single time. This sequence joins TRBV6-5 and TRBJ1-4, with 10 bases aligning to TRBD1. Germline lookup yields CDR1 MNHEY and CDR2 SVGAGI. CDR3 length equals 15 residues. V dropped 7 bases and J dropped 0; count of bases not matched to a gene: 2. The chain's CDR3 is CASKGQGATNEKLFF. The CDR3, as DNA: TGTGCCAGCAAAGGACAGGGGGCAACTAATGAAAAACTGTTTTTT.

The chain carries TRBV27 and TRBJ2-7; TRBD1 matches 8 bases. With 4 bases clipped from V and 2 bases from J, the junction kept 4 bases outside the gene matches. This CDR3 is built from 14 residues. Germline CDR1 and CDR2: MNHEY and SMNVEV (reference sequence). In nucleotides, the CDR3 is TGTGCCAGCAGTTACGGACAGGGAGCCTACGAGCAGTACTTC. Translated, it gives CASSYGQGAYEQYF.

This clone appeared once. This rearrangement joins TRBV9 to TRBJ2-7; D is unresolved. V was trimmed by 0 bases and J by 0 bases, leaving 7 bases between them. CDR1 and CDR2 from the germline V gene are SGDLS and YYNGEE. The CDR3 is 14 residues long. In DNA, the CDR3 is TGTGCCAGCAGCGTAGTGGATAGCTCCTACGAGCAGTACTTC. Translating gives CASSVVDSSYEQYF.

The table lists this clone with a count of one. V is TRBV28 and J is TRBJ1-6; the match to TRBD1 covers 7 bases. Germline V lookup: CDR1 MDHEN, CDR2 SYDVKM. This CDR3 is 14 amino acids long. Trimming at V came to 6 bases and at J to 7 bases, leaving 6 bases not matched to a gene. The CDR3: CASRTGTVNSPLHF. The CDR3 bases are TGTGCCAGCAGAACCGGGACAGTAAATTCACCCCTCCACTTT.

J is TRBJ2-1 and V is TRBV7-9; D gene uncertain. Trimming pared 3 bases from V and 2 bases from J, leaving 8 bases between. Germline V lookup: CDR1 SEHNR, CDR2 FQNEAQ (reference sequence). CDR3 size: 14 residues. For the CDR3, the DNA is TGTGCCAGCAGCTTGGCTTCCACCTACAATGAGCAGTTCTTC. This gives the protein CASSLASTYNEQFF.

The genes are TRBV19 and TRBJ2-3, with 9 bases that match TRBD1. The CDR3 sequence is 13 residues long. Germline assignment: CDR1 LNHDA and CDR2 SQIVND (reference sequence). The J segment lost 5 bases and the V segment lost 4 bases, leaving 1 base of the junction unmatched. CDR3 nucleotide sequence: TGTGCCAGTAGTACGGGACAGGGAGATACGCAGTATTTT. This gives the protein CASSTGQGDTQYF.

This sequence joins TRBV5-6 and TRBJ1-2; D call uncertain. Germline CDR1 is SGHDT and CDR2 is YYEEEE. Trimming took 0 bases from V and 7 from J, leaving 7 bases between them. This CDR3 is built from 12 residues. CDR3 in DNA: TGTGCCAGCAGCTTGGGGCAGATTGGCTACACCTTC. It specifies CASSLGQIGYTF. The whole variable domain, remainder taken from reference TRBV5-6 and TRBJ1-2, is DAGVTQSPTHLIKTRGQQVTLRCSPKSGHDTVSWYQQALGQGPQFIFQYYEEEERQRGNFPDRFSGHQFPNYSSELNVNALLLGDSALYLCASSLGQIGYTFGSGTRLTVV.

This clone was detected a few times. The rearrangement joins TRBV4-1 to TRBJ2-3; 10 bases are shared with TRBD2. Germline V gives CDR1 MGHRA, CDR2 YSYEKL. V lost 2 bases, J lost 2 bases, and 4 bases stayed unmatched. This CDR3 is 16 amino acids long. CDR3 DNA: TGCGCCAGCAGCCAAACACTAGCGGGGACCACAGATACGCAGTATTTT. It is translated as CASSQTLAGTTDTQYF.

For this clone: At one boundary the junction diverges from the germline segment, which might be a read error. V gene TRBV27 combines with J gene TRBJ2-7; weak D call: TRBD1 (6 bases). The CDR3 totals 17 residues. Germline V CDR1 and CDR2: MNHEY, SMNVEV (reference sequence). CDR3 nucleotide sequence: TGTGCCAGCAGCTTATCCGCATACAGGGCCTTATCCTACGAGCAGTACTTC. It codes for CASSLSAYRALSYEQYF.

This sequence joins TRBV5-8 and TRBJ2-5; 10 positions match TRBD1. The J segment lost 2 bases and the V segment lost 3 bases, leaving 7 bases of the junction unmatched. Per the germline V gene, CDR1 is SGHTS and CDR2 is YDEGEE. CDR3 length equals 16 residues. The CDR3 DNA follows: TGTGCCAGCAGCTCGGGGACAGGGGCGATACAAGAGACCCAGTACTTC. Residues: CASSSGTGAIQETQYF.

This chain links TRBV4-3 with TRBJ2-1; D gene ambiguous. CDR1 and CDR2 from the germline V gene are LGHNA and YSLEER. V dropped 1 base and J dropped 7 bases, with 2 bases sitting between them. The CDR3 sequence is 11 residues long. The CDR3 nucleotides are TGCGCCAGCAGCCAAGGAAATGAGCAGTTCTTC. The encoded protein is CASSQGNEQFF.

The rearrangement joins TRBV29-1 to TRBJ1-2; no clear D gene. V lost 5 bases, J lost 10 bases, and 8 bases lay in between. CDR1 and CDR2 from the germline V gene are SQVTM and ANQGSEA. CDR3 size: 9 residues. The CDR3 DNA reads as TGCAGCGTTTCCCCCCACTACACCTTC. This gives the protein CSVSPHYTF. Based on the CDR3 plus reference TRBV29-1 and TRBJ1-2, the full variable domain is SAVISQKPSRDICQRGTSLTIQCQVDSQVTMMFWYRQQPGQSLTLIATANQGSEATYESGFVIDKFPISRPNLTFSTLTVSNMSPEDSSIYLCSVSPHYTFGSGTRLTVV.

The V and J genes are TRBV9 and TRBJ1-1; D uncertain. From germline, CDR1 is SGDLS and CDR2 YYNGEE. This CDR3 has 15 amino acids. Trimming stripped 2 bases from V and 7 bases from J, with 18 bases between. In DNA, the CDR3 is TGTGCCAGCAGCGTTAGTAAGGCCCCCGGCCATGAAGCTTTCTTT. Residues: CASSVSKAPGHEAFF.

The CDR3: CASTRSENSPLHF. CDR3 coding DNA: TGTGCCAGCACTAGATCGGAAAATTCACCCCTCCACTTT. The gene calls are TRBV2 and TRBJ1-6; no clear D gene. V lost 7 bases and J 7 bases, leaving 11 bases between the germline ends. The length of the CDR3 is 13 residues. Germline values: CDR1 SNHLY, CDR2 FYNNEI.

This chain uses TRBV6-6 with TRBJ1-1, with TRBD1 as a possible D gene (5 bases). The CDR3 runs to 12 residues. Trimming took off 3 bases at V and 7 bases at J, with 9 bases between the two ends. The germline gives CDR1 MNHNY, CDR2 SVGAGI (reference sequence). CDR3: CASSYQDIEAFF. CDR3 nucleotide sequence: TGTGCCAGCAGTTATCAGGACATTGAAGCTTTCTTT.